Sequencing of this T cell receptor (beta chain) was carried out in a study of regulatory T cells in long-lasting Graves disease. About the study: Graves' patients diagnosed newly had used antithyroid drugs under 3 months. General observations from the study: A limited number of samples was an acknowledged limitation.

Worth noting for this clonotype: Its antigen remains unknown.

Time point described: newly diagnosed GD, antithyroid drugs for less than 3 months. From RNA extracted from PBMCs, the TCR library was made. For TCR beta, libraries came from iRepertoire HTBI primers and Arm-PCR of CDR3 regions. TCRdb ran MiXCR on the multiplex PCR reads and lists one entry per CDR3 protein. The sample records almost 450,000 distinct CDR3 sequences, 16% being singletons. With 5 bases removed from V and 7 bases from J, the gap between germline ends came to 14 bases. CDR3 length: 13 amino acids. Germline V gene data show CDR1 as ENHRY and CDR2 as SYGVKD. These records were also assigned to another study, of T cells in Graves' hyperthyroidism and ophthalmopathy. From that paper: Carried out on the TCR CDR3, a first-round RT-PCR used the HTBI primer set. Ophthalmopathy could be told apart from stable hyperthyroidism with a 13 V-J model.

This specimen consisted of peripheral blood mononuclear cells (PBMCs), obtained at new diagnosis, from a patient treated with antithyroid drugs. This sequence joins TRBV10-3 and TRBJ1-2; perhaps TRBD1 as D (6 bases). The sequence came from a woman aged 25 to 39 with Graves disease. The CDR3 spells CAISRDRTAGYTF. The CDR3 DNA reads TGTGCCATCAGTAGAGACAGGACCGCTGGCTACACCTTC.